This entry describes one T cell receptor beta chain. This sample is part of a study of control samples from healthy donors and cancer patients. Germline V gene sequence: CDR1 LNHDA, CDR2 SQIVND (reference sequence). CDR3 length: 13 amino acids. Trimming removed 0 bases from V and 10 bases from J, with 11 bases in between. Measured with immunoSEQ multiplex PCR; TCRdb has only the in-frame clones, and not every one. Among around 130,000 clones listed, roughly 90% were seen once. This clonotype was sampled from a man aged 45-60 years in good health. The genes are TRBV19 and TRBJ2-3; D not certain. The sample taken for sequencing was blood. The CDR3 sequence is CASSIDPTEAQYF. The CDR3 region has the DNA TGTGCCAGTAGTATAGATCCTACGGAAGCGCAGTATTTT. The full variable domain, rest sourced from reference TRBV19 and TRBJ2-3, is DGGITQSPKYLFRKEGQNVTLSCEQNLNHDAMYWYRQDPGQGLRLIYYSQIVNDFQKGDIAEGYSVSREKKESFPLTVTSAQKNPTAFYLCASSIDPTEAQYFGPGTRLTVL.